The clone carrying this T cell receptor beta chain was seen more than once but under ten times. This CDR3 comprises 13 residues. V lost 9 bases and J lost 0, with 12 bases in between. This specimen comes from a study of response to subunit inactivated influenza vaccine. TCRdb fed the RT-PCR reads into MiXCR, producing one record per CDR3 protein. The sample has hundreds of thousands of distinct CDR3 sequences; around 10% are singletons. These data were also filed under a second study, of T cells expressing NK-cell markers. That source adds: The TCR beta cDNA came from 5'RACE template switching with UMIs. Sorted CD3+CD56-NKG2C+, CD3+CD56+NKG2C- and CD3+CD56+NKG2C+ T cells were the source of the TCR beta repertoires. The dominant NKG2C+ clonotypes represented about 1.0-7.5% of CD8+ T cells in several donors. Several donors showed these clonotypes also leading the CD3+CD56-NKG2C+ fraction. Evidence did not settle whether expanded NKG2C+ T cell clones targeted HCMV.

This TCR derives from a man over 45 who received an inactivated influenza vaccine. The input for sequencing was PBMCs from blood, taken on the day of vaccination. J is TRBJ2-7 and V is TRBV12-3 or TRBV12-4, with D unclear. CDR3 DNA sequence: TGTGCCAGTCAACGGGCAGCCTCCTACGAGCAGTACTTC. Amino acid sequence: CASQRAASYEQYF.